Here is one T cell receptor beta chain with its context. A junction end diverges from the germline sequence, so it may reflect a read error. These data come from a study of cytomegalovirus exposure and HLA in healthy donors. Germline V gene sequence: CDR1 SEHNR, CDR2 FQNEAQ (reference sequence). This CDR3 region has 11 residues. The PCR employed 60 Vbeta primers together with 13 Jbeta primers. Libraries were prepared by immunoSEQ multiplex PCR; TCRdb keeps only in-frame clonotypes and omits some of them. The repertoire consists of 170,000 or so clones, with 80% to 90% occurring once and the leading ten covering under 6.5%.

The chain uses TRBV7-9 and TRBJ2-7; D gene ambiguous. The clonotype was recovered from a man aged 50 or older in good health and CMV-seropositive. Sequenced sample: PBMCs. The CDR3 region has the DNA TGTTCCAGCAGCTTATCCGGCGAGCAGTACTTC. Encoded protein: CSSSLSGEQYF.